This TCR beta chain stems from a study of vaccination effects on CD4 cells after COVID-19. Study-wide findings and caveats: Marked clonal contraction of infection- and vaccine-induced clones was seen late after vaccination. Convalescent patients were few in the study, and early post-infection timepoints were absent.

The assay was immunoSEQ multiplex PCR, and TCRdb's table has in-frame clones only and misses some. The sample lists about 45,000 clones; around 81% were seen once. After removal of 5 bases from V and 4 bases from J, the junction contained 10 bases not matched to a gene. The CDR3 runs to 16 residues. Germline loops: CDR1 MDHEN, CDR2 SYDVKM. Notes on this clone: Its antigen is as yet unknown.

ViraFEST expansion of antigen-specific CD4+ T cells with viral peptide pools preceded sequencing. Scientists isolated CD4+ T cells after an approximately 10-day culture period ended. None of the vaccinated had previously contracted SARS-CoV-2, and their nucleocapsid antibodies tested negative. The authors replaced half the medium with IL-2 medium on days 3 and 7. This chain uses TRBV28 with TRBJ2-5; TRBD1 aligns across 10 bases. Specimen: CD4+ T cells from PBMCs cultured with SARS-CoV-2 spike peptides, collected before COVID-19 vaccination. This TCR was sampled from a human donor who received a COVID-19 vaccine. The CDR3 loop is CASSPLGQGSSETQYF. In DNA form, the CDR3 reads TGTGCCAGCAGTCCCTTGGGACAGGGGAGTTCAGAGACCCAGTACTTC. Based on the CDR3 plus reference TRBV28 and TRBJ2-5, the full variable domain is DVKVTQSSRYLVKRTGEKVFLECVQDMDHENMFWYRQDPGLGLRLIYFSYDVKMKEKGDIPEGYSVSREKKERFSLILESASTNQTSMYLCASSPLGQGSSETQYFGPGTRLLVL.